The 5 T cell receptor beta chains reported below all come from one sample, sequenced in a study of human T cells and chemical hapten exposure. Time point defined: patch test 1, 2 weeks after DPC sensitization. As for treatment: therapeutic diphenylcyclopropenone sensitization with weekly scalp DPC. One entry per CDR3 protein results from TCRdb running MiXCR on the RACE reads. This table has under 450,000 distinct CDR3 sequences, about 4.4% appearing once. Sequences were derived from whole blood, sampled in connection with sensitization to the hapten diphenylcyclopropenone (DPC). These receptors were collected from a woman in her fifties or sixties with alopecia areata. Some clones in this sample may be carry-over from other donors' samples.

The table lists this clonotype with many counts. The genes are TRBV12-5 and TRBJ2-5, with 7 nucleotides matching TRBD1. V was pared by 3 bases and J by 5 bases, with 15 bases of the junction left unmatched. The CDR3 covers 17 residues. Germline V CDR1 and CDR2: LGHNT, FRNRAP. CDR3 sequence (DNA): TGTGCTAGTGGTTTACAGGGGTTTTTGAAGAAGGAGGAGACCCAGTACTTC. This codes for CASGLQGFLKKEETQYF.

At least ten counts were recorded for this clonotype. This chain joins TRBV7-7 and TRBJ2-7, with D unclear. V lost 2 bases, J lost 7 bases, and 12 bases lay in between. The CDR3 has 13 residues. Germline CDR1 is SSHAT and CDR2 is FNYEAQ (reference sequence). CDR3 protein: CASSLRLEGEQYF. The CDR3 nucleotides read TGTGCCAGCAGCTTAAGACTTGAAGGGGAGCAGTACTTC.

Ten or more counts support this clonotype. This rearrangement joins TRBV7-2 to TRBJ1-5; 9 nucleotides line up with TRBD1. CDR1 and CDR2 from the germline V gene are SGHTA and FQGNSA. Trimming at V came to 2 bases and at J to 6 bases, leaving 5 bases not matched to a gene. The CDR3 has 15 residues. Written as DNA, the CDR3 is TGTGCCAGCAGCTTACCGGGACAGGGTGGTCAGCCCCAGCATTTT. Its protein is CASSLPGQGGQPQHF.

This clonotype appeared many times. Here the CDR3 reads CSVALTAGYNEQFF. DNA for the CDR3: TGCAGCGTTGCTTTGACAGCTGGCTACAATGAGCAGTTCTTC. The chain recombines TRBV29-1 with TRBJ2-1, with D possibly being TRBD1 (5 bases). V dropped 4 bases and J dropped 3 bases, with 13 bases sitting between them. The length of the CDR3 is 14 residues. CDR1 and CDR2 (germline): SQVTM, ANQGSEA.

The J gene is TRBJ2-5, the V gene TRBV5-1, with D possibly being TRBD2 (6 bases). The CDR3 runs to 13 residues. Germline loops: CDR1 SGHRS, CDR2 YFSETQ. With 5 bases removed from V and 2 bases from J, the gap between germline ends came to 10 bases. In DNA, the CDR3 is TGCGCCAGCAGGGGGGACTCACAAGAGACCCAGTACTTC. As protein: CASRGDSQETQYF.